This TCR beta chain appears in the sequencing data of a study of T cell repertoires in cytomegalovirus infection. General study results and limits: Carriage of CMV together with the relevant HLA was identifiable through cumulative public TCR beta family frequency.

Note on this clonotype: What it binds is not known.

TCRdb re-called the reads through MiXCR, storing one row per CDR3 protein. The data hold some 700,000 distinct CDR3 sequences, with around a third observed a single time. This CDR3 is 12 amino acids long. CDR1 and CDR2 (germline): SGHTA, FQGNSA. Between the trimmed V and J ends, which lost 8 bases and 3 bases, there was a span of 8 bases. This chain joins TRBV7-2 and TRBJ1-5; no definite D call. The input for sequencing was cultured PBMCs, taken from culture after CMV antigen stimulation. This sequence originates from a human donor in good health (CMV status not recorded). Some clones in this sample may be carry-over from other donors' samples. CDR3 region: CASGGYNQPQHF. CDR3 DNA: TGTGCCAGCGGAGGGTACAATCAGCCCCAGCATTTT.